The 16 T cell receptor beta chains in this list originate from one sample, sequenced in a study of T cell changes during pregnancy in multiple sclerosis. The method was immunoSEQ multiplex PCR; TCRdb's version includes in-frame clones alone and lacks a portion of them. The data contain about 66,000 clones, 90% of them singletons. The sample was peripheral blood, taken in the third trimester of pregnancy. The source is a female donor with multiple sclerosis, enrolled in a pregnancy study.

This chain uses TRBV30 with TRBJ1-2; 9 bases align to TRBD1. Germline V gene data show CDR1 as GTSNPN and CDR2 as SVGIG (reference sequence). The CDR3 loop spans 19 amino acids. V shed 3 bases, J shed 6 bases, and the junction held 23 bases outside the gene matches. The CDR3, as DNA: TGTGCCTGGAGACTAACCCGTCCCCAGCGGGACAGGGAGGTTCATGGCTACACCTTC. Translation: CAWRLTRPQRDREVHGYTF.

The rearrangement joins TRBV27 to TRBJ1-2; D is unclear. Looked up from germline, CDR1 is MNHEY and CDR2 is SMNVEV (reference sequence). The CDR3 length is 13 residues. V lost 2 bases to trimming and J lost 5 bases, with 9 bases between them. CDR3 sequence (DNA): TGTGCCAGCAGTTTACGAGGCGGATATGGCTACACCTTC. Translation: CASSLRGGYGYTF.

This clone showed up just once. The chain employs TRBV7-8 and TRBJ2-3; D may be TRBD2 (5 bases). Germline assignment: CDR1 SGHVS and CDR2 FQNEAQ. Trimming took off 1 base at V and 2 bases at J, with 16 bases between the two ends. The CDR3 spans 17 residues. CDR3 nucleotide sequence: TGTGCCAGCAGCTTAGGGAGCGGAGGTTATTACACAGATACGCAGTATTTT. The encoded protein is CASSLGSGGYYTDTQYF.

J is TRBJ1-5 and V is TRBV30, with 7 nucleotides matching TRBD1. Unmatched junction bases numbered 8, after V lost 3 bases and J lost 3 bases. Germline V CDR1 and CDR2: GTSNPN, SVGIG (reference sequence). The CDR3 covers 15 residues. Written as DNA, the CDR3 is TGTGCCTGGAGCCTATTTGACAGGGACAATCAGCCCCAGCATTTT. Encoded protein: CAWSLFDRDNQPQHF. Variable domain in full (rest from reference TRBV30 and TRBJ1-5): SQTIHQWPATLVQPVGSPLSLECTVEGTSNPNLYWYRQAAGRGLQLLFYSVGIGQISSEVPQNLSASRPQDRQFILSSKKLLLSDSGFYLCAWSLFDRDNQPQHFGDGTRLSIL.

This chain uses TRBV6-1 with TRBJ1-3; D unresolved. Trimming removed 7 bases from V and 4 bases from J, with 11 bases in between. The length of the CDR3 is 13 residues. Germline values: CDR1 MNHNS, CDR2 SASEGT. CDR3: CASNRQPGNTIYF. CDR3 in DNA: TGTGCCAGCAATAGACAACCCGGAAACACCATATATTTT.

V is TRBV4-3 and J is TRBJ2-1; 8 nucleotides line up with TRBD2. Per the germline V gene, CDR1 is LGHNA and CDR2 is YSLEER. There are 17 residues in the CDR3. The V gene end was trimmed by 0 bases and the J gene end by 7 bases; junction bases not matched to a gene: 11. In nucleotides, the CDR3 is TGCGCCAGCAGCCAAGATCAAGGAGTAGCGGGGCAGAATGAGCAGTTCTTC. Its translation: CASSQDQGVAGQNEQFF.

The chain's CDR3 is CASSAGYGAFF. CDR3 DNA: TGTGCCAGCAGCGCAGGGTATGGGGCTTTCTTT. V and J are TRBV25-1 and TRBJ1-1, with D perhaps matching TRBD1 (5 bases). Germline CDR1 reads MGHDK; CDR2 reads SYGVNS. The V gene lost 6 bases and the J gene lost 11 bases, with 13 bases spanning the gap. The CDR3 loop spans 11 amino acids.

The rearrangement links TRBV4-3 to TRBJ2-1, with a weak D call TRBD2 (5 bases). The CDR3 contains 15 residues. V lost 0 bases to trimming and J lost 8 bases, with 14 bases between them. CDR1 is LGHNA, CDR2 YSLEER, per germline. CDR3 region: CASSQDLDFRDEQFF. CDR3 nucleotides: TGCGCCAGCAGCCAAGATTTGGACTTTCGGGATGAGCAGTTCTTC.

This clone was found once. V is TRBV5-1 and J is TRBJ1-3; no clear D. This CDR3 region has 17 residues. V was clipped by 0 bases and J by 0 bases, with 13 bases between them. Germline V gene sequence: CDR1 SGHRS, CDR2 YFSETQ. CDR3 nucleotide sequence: TGCGCCAGCAGCTTGGTGCCCGTTGGAGACTCTGGAAACACCATATATTTT. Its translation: CASSLVPVGDSGNTIYF.

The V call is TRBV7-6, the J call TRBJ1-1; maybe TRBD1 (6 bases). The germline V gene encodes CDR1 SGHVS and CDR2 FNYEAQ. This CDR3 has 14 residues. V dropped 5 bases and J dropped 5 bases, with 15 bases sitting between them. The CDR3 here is CASSPGGLGTEAFF. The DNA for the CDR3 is TGTGCCAGCAGCCCCGGGGGGCTGGGGACTGAAGCTTTCTTT.

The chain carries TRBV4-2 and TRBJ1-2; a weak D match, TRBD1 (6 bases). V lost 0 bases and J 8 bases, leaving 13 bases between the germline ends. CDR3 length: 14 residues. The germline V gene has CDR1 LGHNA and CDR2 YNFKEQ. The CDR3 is CASSQDLRGGGYTF. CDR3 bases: TGTGCCAGCAGCCAAGATCTCAGGGGCGGCGGCTACACCTTC.

The CDR3 nucleotides read TGTGCCACGATCTTGGGGCGAGAGACCCAGTACTTC. It specifies CATILGRETQYF. The chain joins TRBV10-3 to TRBJ2-5, with a weak D call TRBD1 (5 bases). CDR3 length: 12 residues. The V gene lost 10 bases and the J gene lost 4 bases, with 13 bases spanning the gap. The germline CDR1 and CDR2 sequences are ENHRY and SYGVKD.

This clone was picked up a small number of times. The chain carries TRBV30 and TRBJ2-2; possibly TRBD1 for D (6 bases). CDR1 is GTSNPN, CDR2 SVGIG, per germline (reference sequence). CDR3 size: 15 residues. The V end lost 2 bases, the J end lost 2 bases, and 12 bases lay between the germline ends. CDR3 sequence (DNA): TGTGCCTGGAGTTGGGCAGGGGATAACACCGGGGAGCTGTTTTTT. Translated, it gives CAWSWAGDNTGELFF.

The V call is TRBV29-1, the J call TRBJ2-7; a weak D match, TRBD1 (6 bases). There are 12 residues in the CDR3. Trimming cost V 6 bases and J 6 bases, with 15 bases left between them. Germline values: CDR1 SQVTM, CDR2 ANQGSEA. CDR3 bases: TGCAGCGTAGAGACAGGAATCCGCGAGCAGTACTTC. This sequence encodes CSVETGIREQYF.

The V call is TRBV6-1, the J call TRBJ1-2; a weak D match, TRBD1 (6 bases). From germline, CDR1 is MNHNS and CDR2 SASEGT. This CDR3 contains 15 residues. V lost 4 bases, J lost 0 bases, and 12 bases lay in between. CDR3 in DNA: TGTGCCAGCAGTGCATCCGGGACAACTAACTATGGCTACACCTTC. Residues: CASSASGTTNYGYTF.

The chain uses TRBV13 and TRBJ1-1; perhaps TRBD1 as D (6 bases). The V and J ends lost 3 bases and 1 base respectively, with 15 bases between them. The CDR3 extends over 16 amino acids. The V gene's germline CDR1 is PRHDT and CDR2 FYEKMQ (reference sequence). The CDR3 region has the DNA TGTGCCAGCAGCTTTTATACAGGGTGGACGAACACTGAAGCTTTCTTT. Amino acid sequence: CASSFYTGWTNTEAFF.